The entry below describes one T cell receptor (beta chain). This clone was counted between two and nine times. The antigen this receptor binds is unknown. No base qualities exist here, and no much larger clone lies one base off it. For CDR1 and CDR2, the germline V gene lists MDHEN and SYDVKM. After removal of 5 bases from V and 0 bases from J, the junction retains 1 base not matched to a gene. Measured from the cysteine to the phenylalanine, the CDR3 is 15 residues long. This entry keeps only the CDR3 DNA: 45 bases, framed from base 1. Enrolling through a virtual design, the prospective study's participants ranged in age from roughly 18 to 95 years and lived across some 23 United States geographic areas. In the prospective study, participants were assigned to cohorts based on the clinical history participants reported in a screening survey and a study questionnaire. Recovered participants in ImmuneRACE Cohort 3 were defined as having two consecutive negative NP/OP PCR tests, clearance from a healthcare professional, or resolution of symptoms. Mobile phlebotomists in the prospective study collected whole blood, serum and a nasopharyngeal or oropharyngeal swab from every participant. Prospective study participants could optionally give additional blood draws and questionnaires over an approximately two-month period. Before DNA extraction, prospective study blood samples were shipped either frozen or at room temperature.

This sample was included in a study of blood T cell repertoires in COVID-19 (TCRdb year 2020). Study-level background: Samples from collaborators originated in the United States, Italy and Spain and spanned both the acute and convalescent phases of COVID-19. The material from the prospective study consisted of cDNA or gDNA derived from T cells, B-cell-depleted T cells, or PBMCs. The dataset comprised deeply sampled blood TCRbeta repertoires from subjects exposed to, actively infected with, or recovered from COVID-19. The repertoires were released in a freely available public database meant as a resource for research on the immune response to SARS-CoV-2. Samples came from the ongoing ImmuneRACE study (first 160 participants) plus 1,254 subjects from 6 global collaborators. The sample metadata nearly always contained a de-identified subject ID, COVID-19 status, age in years and sex. HLA class I and class II types, where available, came from metadata supplied by the sample provider rather than from assay-based typing.

TCRbeta CDR3 regions were amplified from genomic DNA using the immunoSEQ Assay, a bias-controlled multiplex PCR. The study's processing was this. The number of nucleated cells in each sample was estimated by amplification of reference gene primers within the assay. Sequence reads were collapsed and filtered to measure the absolute abundance of every unique TCRbeta CDR3 rearrangement. For each sample, productive Simpson clonality was calculated as the square root of Simpson's diversity index over productive rearrangements. What TCRdb holds here is the immuneACCESS table cut down to in-frame rearrangements. Part of the clones is not present; checked against another copy, under half of the missing clones reflect an unresolved V gene, and the others are unexplained. The V and J calls and clone size were taken over from that table, and D and trimming were inferred from the DNA. Present in this sample are about 400,000 clones, 89% of which were seen just once. 1.5% to 2% of the sample is held by the ten biggest clonotypes.

Study-level results and caveats: The amount of clinical and demographic metadata varied by source and participant and was provided uncurated.

The TCR originated in a woman aged 30 to 39 who had recovered from COVID-19. Material: PBMCs or T cells enriched from blood (not recorded which). The chain is made from TRBV28 and TRBJ1-4; TRBD1 aligns with 9 central bases. The CDR3 protein: CASSGDRATNEKLFF. Read as DNA, the sequence is TGTGCCAGCAGTGGGGACAGGGCAACTAATGAAAAACTGTTTTTT. When the CDR3 is completed using the reference TRBV28 and TRBJ1-4 genes on either side, the full variable domain is DVKVTQSSRYLVKRTGEKVFLECVQDMDHENMFWYRQDPGLGLRLIYFSYDVKMKEKGDIPEGYSVSREKKERFSLILESASTNQTSMYLCASSGDRATNEKLFFGSGTQLSVL.